This T cell receptor (beta chain) came from a study of post-analysis software for immune sequencing data. Study findings and constraints: Roughly five TRBV segments occurring more often in patients than controls included TRBV5-6, TRBV5-1 and TRBV20-1.

This clonotype has a handful of counts. Its antigen remains unknown. Germline loops: CDR1 SGHAT, CDR2 FQNNGV. This CDR3 is built from 16 residues. Deletions cut 3 bases from V and 0 bases from J, with 15 bases between. Included in the TCR beta cDNA libraries were unique molecular identifiers. TCRdb itself ran the PCR reads through MiXCR, one entry per CDR3 protein. The table includes around 440,000 distinct CDR3 sequences, under 55% detected once. The clonotype was recovered from a girl between 5 and 17 years old with multiple sclerosis. Input material: blood. V gene TRBV11-2 combines with J gene TRBJ2-7, with D perhaps TRBD2 (6 bases). For the CDR3, the DNA is TGTGCCAGCAGCTTTTATTCGCTAGCGAGCTCCTACGAGCAGTACTTC. Translating it yields CASSFYSLASSYEQYF.